This entry features one T cell receptor (beta chain) sequence. This specimen belongs to a study of Ad26.COV2.S vaccination and SARS-CoV-2 variants. Produced via immunoSEQ multiplex PCR; TCRdb's table is partial and in-frame only. Here the sample spans some 350,000 clones, roughly 85% being singletons. Treatment: around 19 received Ad26.COV2.S at low or high dose, single or two shots; about 5 received placebo; per-sample allocation not given. Sampling occurred on day 63 after the first vaccine or placebo injection. CDR3 size: 15 residues. This chain uses TRBV1 with TRBJ2-4; the table's D call, TRBD2, was not checked against the DNA. TRBV1 is reported as a pseudogene. This specimen consisted of peripheral blood, obtained in a trial of Ad26.COV2.S vaccine versus placebo. This clonotype was sampled from a person aged 18-60 years who received the Ad26.COV2.S COVID-19 vaccine or a placebo. The CDR3 loop reads CTSSHGPSGGPTQYF. CDR3 coding DNA: TGCACCAGCAGCCATGGTCCTAGCGGGGGGCCGACACAGTACTTC.